A single sample is the source of the 21 T cell receptor beta chains below, sequenced in a study of blood T cell repertoires in COVID-19. Sequenced by immunoSEQ multiplex PCR; TCRdb stores in-frame clones only, minus some. The sample holds tens of thousands of clones, approximately 85% seen once. The specimen sequenced was peripheral blood. Receptor source: a man between 60 and 75 years old with acute or convalescent COVID-19.

The V and J genes are TRBV2 and TRBJ1-5; D possibly corresponds to TRBD1 (6 bases). There are 15 residues in the CDR3. Germline lookup yields CDR1 SNHLY and CDR2 FYNNEI. The ends were cut back, 4 bases at V and 0 bases at J, with 10 bases in the middle. The CDR3 loop reads CASSVQGISNQPQHF. CDR3 DNA: TGTGCCAGCAGTGTACAGGGAATTAGCAATCAGCCCCAGCATTTT.

The CDR3 reads CAWSVSSYEQYF. CDR3 bases: TGTGCCTGGAGTGTATCTTCGTACGAGCAGTACTTC. The chain combines TRBV30 with TRBJ2-7; no clear D. V lost 0 bases and J 4 bases, leaving 7 bases between the germline ends. Germline V CDR1 and CDR2: GTSNPN, SVGIG (reference sequence). This CDR3 is built from 12 residues.

The chain combines TRBV30 with TRBJ2-7; 9 nucleotides align to TRBD2. The CDR3 loop spans 13 amino acids. Germline V CDR1 and CDR2: GTSNPN, SVGIG (reference sequence). Trimming at V came to 5 bases and at J to 5 bases, leaving 7 bases not matched to a gene. CDR3 loop: CAWDSGSFHEQYF. The CDR3 nucleotides read TGTGCCTGGGATAGCGGGAGTTTCCACGAGCAGTACTTC.

The chain has TRBV7-9 and TRBJ2-5; 8 nucleotides agree with TRBD2. Germline CDR1 SEHNR, CDR2 FQNEAQ (reference sequence). V was clipped by 4 bases and J by 3 bases; unmatched bases: 7. This CDR3 has 15 residues. The CDR3 is CASSSSGRGEETQYF. CDR3 DNA: TGTGCCAGCAGCTCCAGCGGGAGAGGAGAAGAGACCCAGTACTTC. The variable domain in full, with the rest retrieved from reference TRBV7-9 and TRBJ2-5, is DTGVSQNPRHKITKRGQNVTFRCDPISEHNRLYWYRQTLGQGPEFLTYFQNEAQLEKSRLLSDRFSAERPKGSFSTLEIQRTEQGDSAMYLCASSSSGRGEETQYFGPGTRLLVL.

The DNA of the CDR3 is TGCGCCAGCAGTCAAAGTAAGGAGGCCGCGGGGATGAACACTGAAGCTTTCTTT. This gives the protein CASSQSKEAAGMNTEAFF. The J gene is TRBJ1-1, the V gene TRBV23-1; no clear D gene. TRBV23-1 is an open reading frame whose function is uncertain. The V gene lost 2 bases and the J gene lost 0 bases, with 19 bases spanning the gap. This CDR3 is built from 18 residues.

This chain links TRBV9 with TRBJ1-4; 10 bases fit TRBD1. Germline assignment: CDR1 SGDLS and CDR2 YYNGEE. The J segment lost 7 bases and the V segment lost 3 bases, leaving 6 bases of the junction unmatched. The CDR3 totals 15 residues. The CDR3 protein is CASSALDRGGEKLFF. The CDR3 DNA sequence: TGTGCCAGCAGCGCTTTGGACAGGGGGGGTGAAAAACTGTTTTTT.

This chain links TRBV19 with TRBJ2-2; a possible D gene is TRBD2 (7 bases). The V gene's germline CDR1 is LNHDA and CDR2 SQIVND (reference sequence). The CDR3 runs 15 residues. Trimming shortened V by 5 bases and J by 6 bases, and 16 bases separated the two germline ends. The CDR3 nucleotides are TGTGCCAGTAGTCGAGGGGGGGCGAGCGCCGGGGAGCTGTTTTTT. Translating gives CASSRGGASAGELFF.

The count of this clone is one. The rearrangement links TRBV9 to TRBJ2-4; 10 nucleotides align to TRBD1. Per germline, CDR1 SGDLS and CDR2 YYNGEE. Trimming cost V 5 bases and J 1 base; bases outside gene matches: 6. CDR3 length equals 16 residues. DNA for the CDR3: TGTGCCAGCAGTCCCGGGACAGGGGCGGCCAAAAACATTCAGTACTTC. It codes for CASSPGTGAAKNIQYF.

V usage is TRBV4-1 and J usage is TRBJ2-5, with 8 nucleotides matching TRBD2. The CDR3 spans 15 residues. V lost 2 bases, J lost 4 bases, and 6 bases stayed unmatched. CDR1 MGHRA and CDR2 YSYEKL come from the germline V gene. CDR3 coding DNA: TGCGCCAGCAGCCAACGAAGCGGGAGTTTAGAGACCCAGTACTTC. Its protein product is CASSQRSGSLETQYF.

The chain employs TRBV7-9 and TRBJ2-3, with D perhaps TRBD2 (5 bases). CDR3 length equals 15 residues. V shed 5 bases and J shed 1 base, with 13 bases lying between them. Germline lookup yields CDR1 SEHNR and CDR2 FQNEAQ (reference sequence). CDR3 sequence reads: CASSTPRTRTDTQYF. The CDR3 nucleotides are TGTGCCAGCAGCACCCCTCGGACTCGCACAGATACGCAGTATTTT. The full variable domain, completed using reference TRBV7-9 and TRBJ2-3, is DTGVSQNPRHKITKRGQNVTFRCDPISEHNRLYWYRQTLGQGPEFLTYFQNEAQLEKSRLLSDRFSAERPKGSFSTLEIQRTEQGDSAMYLCASSTPRTRTDTQYFGPGTRLTVL.

The J gene is TRBJ1-1, the V gene TRBV9, with TRBD1 matching 8 bases. The CDR3 has 13 amino acids. V lost 3 bases and J lost 6; bases outside the gene matches: 4. Germline V lookup: CDR1 SGDLS, CDR2 YYNGEE. As DNA, the CDR3 is TGTGCCAGCAGCGGCAGGGGGCTGTCTGAAGCTTTCTTT. Its protein is CASSGRGLSEAFF.

The genes are TRBV11-2 and TRBJ2-3; TRBD2 agrees at 15 bases. V shed 5 bases and J 5 bases; nucleotides not matched to a gene: 8. Germline values: CDR1 SGHAT, CDR2 FQNNGV. This CDR3 has 17 residues. The CDR3 loop reads CASSNGLAGGSLDTQYF. CDR3 DNA sequence: TGTGCCAGCAGCAACGGACTAGCGGGAGGGTCTCTAGATACGCAGTATTTT.

The chain joins TRBV9 to TRBJ1-1, with no clear D. V lost 0 bases and J 1 base, leaving 7 bases between the germline ends. Germline V gives CDR1 SGDLS, CDR2 YYNGEE. The CDR3 length is 14 residues. DNA for the CDR3: TGTGCCAGCAGCGTAGATCACGGGAACACTGAAGCTTTCTTT. Translating it yields CASSVDHGNTEAFF.

The V call is TRBV19, the J call TRBJ2-2, with D maybe TRBD1 (5 bases). CDR1 is LNHDA and CDR2 is SQIVND in the germline V gene (reference sequence). V dropped 5 bases and J dropped 7 bases, with 14 bases sitting between them. The CDR3 consists of 14 residues. CDR3 nucleotide sequence: TGTGCCAGTAGTCAAACACCCAGGGACGGGGAGCTGTTTTTT. Translating it yields CASSQTPRDGELFF. The variable domain in full, completed from reference TRBV19 and TRBJ2-2, reads DGGITQSPKYLFRKEGQNVTLSCEQNLNHDAMYWYRQDPGQGLRLIYYSQIVNDFQKGDIAEGYSVSREKKESFPLTVTSAQKNPTAFYLCASSQTPRDGELFFGEGSRLTVL.

The chain links TRBV7-9 to TRBJ2-5; 7 bases map to TRBD1. With 5 bases clipped from V and 3 bases from J, the junction kept 0 bases outside the gene matches. The CDR3 totals 12 residues. Germline V gene data show CDR1 as SEHNR and CDR2 as FQNEAQ (reference sequence). As DNA, the CDR3 is TGTGCCAGCAGCGGACAGGAAGAGACCCAGTACTTC. Its protein product is CASSGQEETQYF.

This chain links TRBV7-9 with TRBJ2-1; no reliable D call. CDR3 size: 15 residues. CDR1 is SEHNR, CDR2 FQNEAQ, per germline (reference sequence). Trimming took off 2 bases at V and 5 bases at J, with 13 bases between the two ends. CDR3 in amino acids: CASSLTLGDNNEQFF. The CDR3 coding sequence is TGTGCCAGCAGCTTAACTCTAGGCGATAACAATGAGCAGTTCTTC. The variable domain in full, completed from reference TRBV7-9 and TRBJ2-1, reads DTGVSQNPRHKITKRGQNVTFRCDPISEHNRLYWYRQTLGQGPEFLTYFQNEAQLEKSRLLSDRFSAERPKGSFSTLEIQRTEQGDSAMYLCASSLTLGDNNEQFFGPGTRLTVL.

This clone was recorded once. The chain is built from TRBV5-8 and TRBJ1-6; 10 bases agree with TRBD1. Unmatched junction bases numbered 5, after V lost 5 bases and J lost 9 bases. CDR1 is SGHTS and CDR2 is YDEGEE in the germline V gene. This CDR3 comprises 14 residues. The CDR3 nucleotides read TGTGCCAGCAGATGGGGACAGGGGACTTCACCCCTCCACTTT. Translation: CASRWGQGTSPLHF. Variable domain in full (rest from reference TRBV5-8 and TRBJ1-6): EAGVTQSPTHLIKTRGQQATLRCSPISGHTSVYWYQQALGLGLQFLLWYDEGEERNRGNFPPRFSGRQFPNYSSELNVNALELEDSALYLCASRWGQGTSPLHFGNGTRLTVT.

This sequence joins TRBV10-2 and TRBJ1-3, with D perhaps matching TRBD1 (5 bases). This CDR3 has 15 residues. CDR1 WSHSY and CDR2 SAAADI come from the germline V gene. The ends were cut back, 8 bases at V and 2 bases at J, with 16 bases in the middle. The CDR3 DNA sequence: TGCGCCAGCCTTCCCCCCTCAGGGACTGGAAACACCATATATTTT. Translation gives CASLPPSGTGNTIYF.

In its sample, this clone was seen a few times. The chain carries TRBV10-3 and TRBJ2-1; D may be TRBD2 (5 bases). Germline assignment: CDR1 ENHRY and CDR2 SYGVKD. The CDR3 extends over 11 amino acids. V was trimmed by 10 bases and J by 6 bases, leaving 10 bases between them. In DNA, the CDR3 is TGTGCCACACATGAGGGCAATGAGCAGTTCTTC. Its protein is CATHEGNEQFF.

The chain combines TRBV19 with TRBJ1-1; D is unresolved. Germline CDR1 and CDR2: LNHDA and SQIVND (reference sequence). The V gene lost 5 bases and the J gene lost 10 bases, with 8 bases spanning the gap. The CDR3 is 10 residues long. This chain's CDR3 is CASSGYRAFF. As DNA, the CDR3 is TGTGCCAGTAGTGGTTACAGAGCTTTCTTT.

This chain links TRBV9 with TRBJ2-3, with TRBD2 identical over 8 bases. After removal of 1 base from V and 0 bases from J, the junction contained 16 bases not matched to a gene. Germline V gives CDR1 SGDLS, CDR2 YYNGEE. This CDR3 comprises 20 residues. The DNA of the CDR3 is TGTGCCAGCAGCGTATCGGCCGGGACTAGTCCACCAATAAGCACAGATACGCAGTATTTT. It translates to CASSVSAGTSPPISTDTQYF. Using reference TRBV9 and TRBJ2-3 for the parts outside the CDR3, the full variable domain is DSGVTQTPKHLITATGQRVTLRCSPRSGDLSVYWYQQSLDQGLQFLIQYYNGEERAKGNILERFSAQQFPDLHSELNLSSLELGDSALYFCASSVSAGTSPPISTDTQYFGPGTRLTVL.